The TCR beta chain under discussion was sequenced for a study of blood T cell repertoires in COVID-19. Participant-given clinical history determined each cohort assignment. This CDR3 comprises 11 residues. Trimming removed 9 bases from V and 4 bases from J, with 7 bases in between. Per germline, CDR1 SNHLY and CDR2 FYNNEI. TCRdb keeps only in-frame clones here, not all; method: immunoSEQ multiplex PCR. The sample records fewer than 400,000 clones, 80% to 90% being singletons. This chain joins TRBV2 and TRBJ1-3, with D possibly being TRBD1 (5 bases). This sequence was found in a man younger than 45 who had recovered from COVID-19. Sample: PBMCs or T cells enriched from blood (not recorded which). The CDR3 DNA is TGTGCCAGTCAGGGCGGAAACACCATATATTTT. Its protein is CASQGGNTIYF.